The sequence of this T cell receptor beta chain was determined in a study of metastatic and nonmetastatic thyroid tumors. Overall study: Repertoire data that came from the blood and tumor or nodule tissue of malignant and benign thyroid patients were compared.

Thyroid surgery was preceded by no treatment in any patient. MiXCR reprocessed the PCR reads for TCRdb. The sample carries about 21,000 clones, 25% to 30% recorded once. V was trimmed by 2 bases and J by 5 bases, leaving 12 bases between them. The CDR3 spans 14 residues. In germline, CDR1 is SGHRS, CDR2 YFSETQ. Regarding the study as a whole: Malignant thyroid tumors reportedly exceeded benign nodules significantly in TCR beta diversity, with the difference appearing in blood and tumor.

On this clone itself: The target antigen is unknown.

The V gene is TRBV5-1, the J gene TRBJ2-3; D is ambiguous. The clonotype comes from a female donor with papillary thyroid cancer or a benign thyroid nodule (not recorded which). Some clones in this sample may be carry-over from other donors' samples. The source material was blood. The CDR3 sequence: CASSLAGLRDTQYF. The CDR3 DNA is TGCGCCAGCAGCTTAGCTGGGCTCAGAGATACGCAGTATTTT.